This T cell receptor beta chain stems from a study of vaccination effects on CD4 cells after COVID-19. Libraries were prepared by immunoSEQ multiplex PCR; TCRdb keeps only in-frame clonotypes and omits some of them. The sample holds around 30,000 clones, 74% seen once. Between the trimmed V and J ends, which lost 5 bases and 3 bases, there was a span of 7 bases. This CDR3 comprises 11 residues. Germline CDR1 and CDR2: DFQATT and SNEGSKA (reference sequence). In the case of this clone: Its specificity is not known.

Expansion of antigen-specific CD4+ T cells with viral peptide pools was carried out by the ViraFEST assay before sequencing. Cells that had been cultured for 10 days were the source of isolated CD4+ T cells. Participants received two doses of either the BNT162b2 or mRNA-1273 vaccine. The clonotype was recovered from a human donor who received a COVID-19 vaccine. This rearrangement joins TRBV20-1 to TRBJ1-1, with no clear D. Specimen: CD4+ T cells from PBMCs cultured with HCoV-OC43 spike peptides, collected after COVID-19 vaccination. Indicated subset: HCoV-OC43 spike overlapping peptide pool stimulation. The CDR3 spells CSAPWYTEAFF. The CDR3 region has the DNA TGCAGTGCTCCCTGGTACACTGAAGCTTTCTTT.